A selection of T cell receptor beta chains follows, all from one sample in a study of T cell changes during pregnancy in multiple sclerosis. Here immunoSEQ multiplex PCR was the method, and the copy in TCRdb shows in-frame clones only, minus some. The table records tens of thousands of clones, 85% to 95% of them present only once. The specimen was CD4+ T cells from peripheral blood mononuclear cells, collected in the second trimester of pregnancy. The receptors originated from a female donor in good health, enrolled as a control in a pregnancy study. The CDR3 runs from the conserved cysteine through the conserved F or W. The D gene is left open where the match is weak. A row's size may be missing; if present it is once, few, many or a size class.

CDR3 protein: CASSEASGNAGYGYTF; CDR3 DNA: TGTGCCAGCAGTGAAGCGTCGGGGAATGCGGGATATGGCTACACCTTC; J gene: TRBJ1-2; V gene: TRBV6-1; D gene: -; clone size: once
CDR3 protein: CASRARQGDTGELFF; CDR3 DNA: TGTGCCAGCAGGGCCAGACAGGGGGACACCGGGGAGCTGTTTTTT; J gene: TRBJ2-2; V gene: TRBV7-2; D gene: TRBD1; clone size: -
CDR3 protein: CASTQEGRGGLIDEQFF; CDR3 DNA: TGTGCCAGCACACAGGAGGGGCGGGGGGGCCTTATCGATGAGCAGTTCTTC; J gene: TRBJ2-1; V gene: TRBV11-3; D gene: TRBD2; clone size: -
CDR3 protein: CASSRGTGENIQYF; CDR3 DNA: TGCGCCAGCAGCCGGGGGACAGGTGAAAACATTCAGTACTTC; J gene: TRBJ2-4; V gene: TRBV4-1; D gene: TRBD1; clone size: -
CDR3 protein: CASSVGQISGNTIYF; CDR3 DNA: TGTGCCAGCAGCGTAGGGCAGATCTCTGGAAACACCATATATTTT; J gene: TRBJ1-3; V gene: TRBV9; D gene: -; clone size: -
CDR3 protein: CAISESYTSGVNEQFF; CDR3 DNA: TGTGCCATCAGTGAGTCTTATACTAGCGGGGTTAATGAGCAGTTCTTC; J gene: TRBJ2-1; V gene: TRBV10-3; D gene: TRBD2; clone size: -
CDR3 protein: CAITGGYGYTF; CDR3 DNA: TGTGCCATAACAGGGGGCTATGGCTACACCTTC; J gene: TRBJ1-2; V gene: TRBV10-3; D gene: TRBD1; clone size: few
CDR3 protein: CASSQARTGGIYEQYF; CDR3 DNA: TGCGCCAGCAGCCAGGCCCGGACAGGAGGAATCTACGAGCAGTACTTC; J gene: TRBJ2-7; V gene: TRBV4-1; D gene: TRBD1; clone size: once
CDR3 protein: CASSLTGVSAYEQYF; CDR3 DNA: TGTGCCAGCAGCTTAACAGGGGTAAGCGCCTACGAGCAGTACTTC; J gene: TRBJ2-7; V gene: TRBV7-2; D gene: TRBD1; clone size: once
CDR3 protein: CSVEGQGYETQYF; CDR3 DNA: TGCAGCGTTGAGGGACAGGGCTATGAGACCCAGTACTTC; J gene: TRBJ2-5; V gene: TRBV29-1; D gene: TRBD1; clone size: -
CDR3 protein: CASSLWQGNEQFF; CDR3 DNA: TGTGCCAGCAGCTTATGGCAGGGGAATGAGCAGTTCTTC; J gene: TRBJ2-1; V gene: TRBV7-2; D gene: -; clone size: -
CDR3 protein: CASSLNQGQWETQYF; CDR3 DNA: TGTGCCAGCAGCTTAAACCAGGGGCAATGGGAGACCCAGTACTTC; J gene: TRBJ2-5; V gene: TRBV7-3; D gene: -; clone size: -
CDR3 protein: CASSLRGPPPDEQYF; CDR3 DNA: TGTGCCAGCAGCTTGAGGGGGCCCCCCCCTGACGAGCAGTACTTC; J gene: TRBJ2-7; V gene: TRBV7-9; D gene: TRBD1; clone size: -
CDR3 protein: CASSAGTGGAGYTF; CDR3 DNA: TGTGCCAGCAGTGCAGGGACAGGGGGTGCCGGCTACACCTTC; J gene: TRBJ1-2; V gene: TRBV27; D gene: TRBD1; clone size: -
CDR3 protein: CASRARGFRTDTQYF; CDR3 DNA: TGTGCCAGCAGAGCAAGGGGGTTCCGCACAGATACGCAGTATTTT; J gene: TRBJ2-3; V gene: TRBV28; D gene: -; clone size: once
CDR3 protein: CASSPVTEAFF; CDR3 DNA: TGTGCCAGCTCACCAGTAACTGAAGCTTTCTTT; J gene: TRBJ1-1; V gene: TRBV18; D gene: -; clone size: -
CDR3 protein: CSARGAEGYTF; CDR3 DNA: TGCAGTGCTAGAGGGGCAGAAGGCTACACCTTC; J gene: TRBJ1-2; V gene: TRBV20-1; D gene: -; clone size: -
CDR3 protein: CASSLSPGSSYEQYF; CDR3 DNA: TGTGCCAGCAGCTTATCGCCGGGAAGCTCCTACGAGCAGTACTTC; J gene: TRBJ2-7; V gene: TRBV7-2; D gene: -; clone size: few
CDR3 protein: CASSLAGGRSYNEQFF; CDR3 DNA: TGCGCCAGCAGTCTAGCGGGGGGTCGCTCCTACAATGAGCAGTTCTTC; J gene: TRBJ2-1; V gene: TRBV5-1; D gene: TRBD2; clone size: -
CDR3 protein: CASTYRGVNTGELFF; CDR3 DNA: TGTGCCAGCACTTATCGGGGAGTGAACACCGGGGAGCTGTTTTTT; J gene: TRBJ2-2; V gene: TRBV7-9; D gene: -; clone size: -
CDR3 protein: CASSLWLWDNSYSGNTIYF; CDR3 DNA: TGCGCCAGCAGCTTGTGGTTGTGGGACAACTCCTACTCTGGAAACACCATATATTTT; J gene: TRBJ1-3; V gene: TRBV5-1; D gene: -; clone size: -
CDR3 protein: CASSSSRTATYGYTF; CDR3 DNA: TGTGCCAGCAGCTCATCAAGGACAGCAACATATGGCTACACCTTC; J gene: TRBJ1-2; V gene: TRBV5-5; D gene: -; clone size: -
CDR3 protein: CAWRRQGPSYGYTF; CDR3 DNA: TGTGCCTGGAGAAGACAGGGGCCTTCCTATGGCTACACCTTC; J gene: TRBJ1-2; V gene: TRBV30; D gene: TRBD1; clone size: -
CDR3 protein: CASSAVTTYTDTQYF; CDR3 DNA: TGTGCCAGCAGCGCCGTGACTACCTACACAGATACGCAGTATTTT; J gene: TRBJ2-3; V gene: TRBV9; D gene: -; clone size: -
CDR3 protein: CAWSPMTGAVGYGYTF; CDR3 DNA: TGTGCCTGGAGCCCCATGACAGGGGCAGTAGGCTATGGCTACACCTTC; J gene: TRBJ1-2; V gene: TRBV30; D gene: TRBD1; clone size: medium-sized
CDR3 protein: CASSFSGGPEYEQYF; CDR3 DNA: TGTGCCAGCAGCTTTTCGGGGGGGCCGGAGTACGAGCAGTACTTC; J gene: TRBJ2-7; V gene: TRBV7-2; D gene: TRBD2; clone size: -